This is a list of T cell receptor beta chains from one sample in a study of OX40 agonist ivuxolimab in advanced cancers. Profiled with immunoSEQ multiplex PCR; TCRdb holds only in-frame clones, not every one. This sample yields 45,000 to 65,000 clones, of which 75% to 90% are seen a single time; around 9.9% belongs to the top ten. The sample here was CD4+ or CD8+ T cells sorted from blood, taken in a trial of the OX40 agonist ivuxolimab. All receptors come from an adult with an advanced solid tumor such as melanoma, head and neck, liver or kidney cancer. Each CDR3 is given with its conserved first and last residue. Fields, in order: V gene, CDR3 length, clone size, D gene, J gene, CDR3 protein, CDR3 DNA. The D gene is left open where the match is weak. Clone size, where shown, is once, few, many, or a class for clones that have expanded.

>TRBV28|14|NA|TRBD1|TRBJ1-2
CASREQGAAYGYTF
TGTGCCAGCAGGGAACAGGGGGCGGCCTATGGCTACACCTTC
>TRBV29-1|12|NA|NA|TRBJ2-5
CSVSTQGETQYF
TGCAGCGTCTCGACTCAAGGCGAGACCCAGTACTTC
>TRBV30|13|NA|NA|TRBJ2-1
CAWSAPASNEQFF
TGTGCCTGGAGTGCCCCCGCGAGCAATGAGCAGTTCTTC
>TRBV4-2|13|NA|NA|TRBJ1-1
CASGYPENTEAFF
TGTGCCAGCGGGTATCCGGAAAACACTGAAGCTTTCTTT
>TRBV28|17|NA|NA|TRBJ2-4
CASSLWGGGAEKNIQYF
TGTGCCAGCAGTTTATGGGGGGGCGGAGCCGAGAAAAACATTCAGTACTTC
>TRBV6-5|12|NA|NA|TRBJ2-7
CASSAKGGEQYF
TGTGCCAGCAGTGCTAAGGGAGGCGAGCAGTACTTC
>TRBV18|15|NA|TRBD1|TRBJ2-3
CASSPGTGPTDTQYF
TGTGCCAGCTCACCAGGGACAGGGCCCACAGATACGCAGTATTTT
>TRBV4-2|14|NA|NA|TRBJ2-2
CASSQGLAPGELFF
TGTGCCAGCAGCCAAGGCCTAGCTCCCGGGGAGCTGTTTTTT
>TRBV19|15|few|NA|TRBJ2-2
CASSSSGGGTGELFF
TGTGCCAGTAGTTCCAGCGGTGGTGGGACCGGGGAGCTGTTTTTT
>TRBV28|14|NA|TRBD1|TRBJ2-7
CASSKGQGTYEQYF
TGTGCCAGCAGTAAAGGACAGGGTACCTACGAGCAGTACTTC
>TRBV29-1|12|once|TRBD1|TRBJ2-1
CSAGTGAPVWFF
TGCAGCGCCGGGACAGGGGCCCCGGTGTGGTTCTTC
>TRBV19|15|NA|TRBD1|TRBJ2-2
CASSIDQGQTGELFF
TGTGCCAGTAGTATAGACCAGGGACAGACCGGGGAGCTGTTTTTT
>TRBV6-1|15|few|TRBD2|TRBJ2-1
CASSELTSGANEQFF
TGTGCCAGCAGTGAATTGACTAGCGGAGCCAATGAGCAGTTCTTC
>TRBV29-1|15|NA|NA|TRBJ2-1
CSVEESGAGYNEQFF
TGCAGCGTTGAAGAATCAGGGGCGGGGTACAATGAGCAGTTCTTC
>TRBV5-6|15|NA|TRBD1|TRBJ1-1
CASSQDPGQGAPAFF
TGTGCCAGCAGCCAAGACCCGGGACAGGGGGCGCCCGCTTTCTTT
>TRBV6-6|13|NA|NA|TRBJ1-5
CASSQGPEQPQHF
TGTGCCAGCAGTCAAGGCCCGGAACAGCCCCAGCATTTT
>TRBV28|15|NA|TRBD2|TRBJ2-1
CASRGAGGSYNEQFF
TGTGCCAGCAGGGGAGCGGGAGGCTCCTACAATGAGCAGTTCTTC
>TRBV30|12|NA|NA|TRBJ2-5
CAWRRFQETQYF
TGTGCCTGGCGTCGGTTCCAAGAGACCCAGTACTTC
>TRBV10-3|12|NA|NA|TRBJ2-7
CAISKAGYEQYF
TGTGCCATCAGCAAAGCAGGGTACGAGCAGTACTTC
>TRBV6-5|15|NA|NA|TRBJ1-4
CASSYEGGPNEKLFF
TGTGCCAGCAGTTATGAAGGAGGCCCTAATGAAAAACTGTTTTTT
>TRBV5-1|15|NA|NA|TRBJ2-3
CASSFDLPGTDTQYF
TGCGCCAGCAGCTTTGACCTCCCTGGCACAGATACGCAGTATTTT
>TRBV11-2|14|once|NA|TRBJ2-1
CASSFAGGHNEQFF
TGTGCCAGCAGCTTCGCAGGTGGCCACAATGAGCAGTTCTTC
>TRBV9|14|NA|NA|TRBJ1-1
CASSPRGGNTEAFF
TGTGCCAGCAGCCCCAGAGGGGGGAACACTGAAGCTTTCTTT
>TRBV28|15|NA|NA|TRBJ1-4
CASSPSSTDIEKLFF
TGTGCCAGCAGTCCGTCCTCGACTGACATCGAAAAACTGTTTTTT
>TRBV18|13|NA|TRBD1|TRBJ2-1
CASQGESYNEQFF
TGTGCCAGTCAGGGGGAATCCTACAATGAGCAGTTCTTC
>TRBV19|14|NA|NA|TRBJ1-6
CASSIRGRRSPLHF
TGTGCCAGTAGTATCCGGGGACGGAGATCACCCCTCCACTTT
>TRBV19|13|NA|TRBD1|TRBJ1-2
CASSGQGFYGYTF
TGTGCCAGTAGTGGACAGGGGTTCTATGGCTACACCTTC
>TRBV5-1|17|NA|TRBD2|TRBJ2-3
CASSLPLAGASTDTQYF
TGCGCCAGCAGCCTCCCCCTAGCGGGAGCTTCCACAGATACGCAGTATTTT
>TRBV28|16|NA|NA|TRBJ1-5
CASSLQSRYSNQPQHF
TGTGCCAGCAGTTTACAGTCCAGGTATAGCAATCAGCCCCAGCATTTT
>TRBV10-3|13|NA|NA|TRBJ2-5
CAISGTVEETQYF
TGTGCCATCAGTGGAACGGTAGAAGAGACCCAGTACTTC
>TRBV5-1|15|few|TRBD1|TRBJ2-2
CASSFQDRETGELFF
TGCGCCAGCAGCTTCCAAGACAGGGAAACCGGGGAGCTGTTTTTT
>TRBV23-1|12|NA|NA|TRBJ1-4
CADSSTNEKLFF
TGCGCCGACAGTTCAACTAATGAAAAACTGTTTTTT
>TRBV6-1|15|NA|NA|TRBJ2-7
CASSFGDLSSYEQYF
TGTGCCAGCAGCTTCGGGGACTTAAGCTCCTACGAGCAGTACTTC
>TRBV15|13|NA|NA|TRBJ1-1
CATSREMNTEAFF
TGTGCCACCAGCAGAGAGATGAACACTGAAGCTTTCTTT
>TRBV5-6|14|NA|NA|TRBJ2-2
CASSFNRDTGELFF
TGTGCCAGCAGTTTTAACAGGGATACCGGGGAGCTGTTTTTT